Following are 20 T cell receptor beta chains from one sample sequenced in a study of human T cells and chemical hapten exposure. TCRdb reanalysed the RACE reads using MiXCR and keeps one entry per CDR3 protein. Of 60,000 to 65,000 distinct CDR3 sequences listed, approximately 11% are singletons. Time point here: patch test 3, about 24 weeks after DPC sensitization. The treatment here: therapeutic diphenylcyclopropenone sensitization with weekly scalp DPC. This specimen was whole blood, taken in connection with sensitization to the hapten diphenylcyclopropenone (DPC). The receptor set was obtained from a woman in her twenties or thirties with alopecia areata. Some clones in this sample may be carry-over from other donors' samples.

This clonotype was picked up a small number of times. This chain links TRBV2 with TRBJ1-1; a weak D match, TRBD1 (6 bases). V lost 3 bases, J lost 3 bases, and 17 bases lay in between. Germline CDR1 SNHLY, CDR2 FYNNEI. The CDR3 totals 16 residues. CDR3 amino acids: CASSDGQGLQYTEAFF. The CDR3 DNA follows: TGTGCCAGCAGTGATGGGCAGGGGCTCCAATACACTGAAGCTTTCTTT.

This chain links TRBV5-5 with TRBJ1-6, with 8 nucleotides matching TRBD1. Germline loops: CDR1 SGHKS, CDR2 YYEKEE (reference sequence). CDR3 size: 17 residues. V shed 4 bases and J 7 bases; nucleotides not matched to a gene: 13. This chain's CDR3 is CASSAKVTGTGNSPLHF. CDR3 sequence (DNA): TGTGCCAGCAGCGCTAAGGTGACCGGGACAGGCAATTCACCCCTCCACTTT.

This clonotype was picked up a small number of times. The genes are TRBV28 and TRBJ1-1; D is uncertain. Trimming cost V 5 bases and J 4 bases, with 8 bases left between them. Germline V gene lookup returns CDR1 MDHEN and CDR2 SYDVKM. The CDR3 consists of 12 residues. CDR3 nucleotides: TGTGCCAGCAGTACATTCCCCACTGAAGCTTTCTTT. This translates into CASSTFPTEAFF.

The sample holds many counts of this clonotype. The chain recombines TRBV5-4 with TRBJ2-2; maybe TRBD1 (5 bases). This CDR3 comprises 16 residues. V lost 3 bases and J lost 7, with 19 bases in between. CDR1 is SGHNT, CDR2 YYREEE, per germline (reference sequence). The CDR3: CASSWGAGWYGGELFF. DNA of the CDR3: TGTGCCAGCAGCTGGGGCGCAGGGTGGTATGGCGGGGAGCTGTTTTTT.

This clonotype showed up many times. The chain joins TRBV10-3 to TRBJ2-7; 9 bases map to TRBD1. V lost 3 bases, J lost 3 bases, and 9 bases stayed unmatched. Germline lookup yields CDR1 ENHRY and CDR2 SYGVKD. The CDR3 spans 16 residues. This CDR3 is CAISDPRTGASYEQYF. In DNA form, the CDR3 reads TGTGCCATCAGTGATCCTCGGACAGGGGCGAGCTACGAGCAGTACTTC.

This clonotype was found many times. The CDR3 coding sequence is TGCAGCGTTGGAGGGGGCAATCAGCCCCAGCATTTT. Amino acid sequence: CSVGGGNQPQHF. This chain uses TRBV29-1 with TRBJ1-5; possibly TRBD1 for D (5 bases). V was trimmed by 4 bases and J by 2 bases, leaving 6 bases between them. The germline V gene has CDR1 SQVTM and CDR2 ANQGSEA. CDR3 length: 12 amino acids.

This clonotype was detected ten times or more. The chain couples TRBV28 to TRBJ2-7; TRBD1 agrees at 8 bases. Per the germline V gene, CDR1 is MDHEN and CDR2 is SYDVKM. The junction had 11 bases not matched to a gene; V was cut back by 7 bases and J by 3 bases. The CDR3 totals 15 residues. The CDR3 DNA reads as TGTGCCAGCAATCCCCCAGGACAGGGCCTCTACGAGCAGTACTTC. Encoded protein: CASNPPGQGLYEQYF. The entire variable domain, with the rest obtained from reference TRBV28 and TRBJ2-7, is as follows: DVKVTQSSRYLVKRTGEKVFLECVQDMDHENMFWYRQDPGLGLRLIYFSYDVKMKEKGDIPEGYSVSREKKERFSLILESASTNQTSMYLCASNPPGQGLYEQYFGPGTRLTVT.

Many counts were recorded for this clonotype. The chain joins TRBV7-6 to TRBJ2-1; D unresolved. In germline, CDR1 is SGHVS, CDR2 FNYEAQ. CDR3 length equals 12 residues. Trimming cost V 5 bases and J 6 bases, with 8 bases left between them. Here the CDR3 DNA reads TGTGCCAGCAGCCCCGTGGCCAATGAGCAGTTCTTC. As protein: CASSPVANEQFF.

The chain combines TRBV6-1 with TRBJ2-3, with TRBD2 matching 7 bases. J lost 0 bases, V lost 6 bases, and 12 bases had no gene match. Per the germline V gene, CDR1 is MNHNS and CDR2 is SASEGT. CDR3 length: 17 amino acids. In DNA form, the CDR3 reads TGTGCCAGCAGCGGGGCCGCTAGCGGAAGGAGCACAGATACGCAGTATTTT. This translates into CASSGAASGRSTDTQYF.

The chain employs TRBV6-2 or TRBV6-3 and TRBJ1-5, with 9 positions matching TRBD1. CDR3 size: 15 residues. V lost 6 bases, J lost 4 bases, and 7 bases stayed unmatched. CDR1 is MNHEY and CDR2 is SVGEGT in the germline V gene. CDR3 in amino acids: CASRVTGGGNQPQHF. The DNA of the CDR3 is TGTGCCAGCAGAGTAACAGGGGGCGGTAATCAGCCCCAGCATTTT.

This clonotype was counted ten times or more. V usage is TRBV12-3 or TRBV12-4 and J usage is TRBJ1-1; D is ambiguous. The CDR3 has 11 amino acids. V was pared by 8 bases and J by 1 base, with 5 bases between. The chain's CDR3 is CASRTNTEAFF. The CDR3 coding sequence is TGTGCCAGCCGGACGAACACTGAAGCTTTCTTT.

This clonotype turned up a few times. The chain links TRBV7-2 to TRBJ2-5; 7 bases align to TRBD2. The V gene's germline CDR1 is SGHTA and CDR2 FQGNSA. With V trimmed by 4 bases and J by 5 bases, 7 bases remained unmatched. The CDR3 covers 14 residues. The DNA of the CDR3 is TGTGCCAGCAGCTCTGGGAGGGTTCAGGAGACCCAGTACTTC. As protein: CASSSGRVQETQYF.

The V call is TRBV7-3, the J call TRBJ2-6; TRBD1 aligns across 8 bases. Germline loops: CDR1 SGHTA, CDR2 FQGTGA. This CDR3 region has 17 residues. V trimming: 5 bases; J trimming: 4 bases; junction bases outside the gene matches: 10. In nucleotides, the CDR3 is TGTGCCAGCAGCCTCGGGACAGGAGGATCGGGGGCCAACGTCCTGACTTTC. This codes for CASSLGTGGSGANVLTF.

Many counts were recorded for this clonotype. The chain uses TRBV7-6 and TRBJ2-1, with TRBD2 matching over 7 bases. V lost 6 bases, J lost 0 bases, and 5 bases stayed unmatched. CDR1 and CDR2 from the germline V gene are SGHVS and FNYEAQ. The CDR3 has 15 amino acids. For the CDR3, the DNA is TGTGCCAGCAGGGGAGCGGGGAGCTCCTACAATGAGCAGTTCTTC. Its protein product is CASRGAGSSYNEQFF.

V and J are TRBV9 and TRBJ2-5; 10 bases map to TRBD2. The CDR3 totals 16 residues. V shed 0 bases and J 4 bases; nucleotides not matched to a gene: 6. Germline V gene data show CDR1 as SGDLS and CDR2 as YYNGEE. The CDR3 region is CASSVAPLAGSETQYF. As DNA, the CDR3 is TGTGCCAGCAGCGTAGCTCCACTAGCGGGGTCAGAGACCCAGTACTTC.

This clonotype was picked up a small number of times. The chain has TRBV5-1 and TRBJ2-3; tentatively, D is TRBD1 (6 bases). This CDR3 spans 14 amino acids. Per the germline V gene, CDR1 is SGHRS and CDR2 is YFSETQ. V shed 4 bases and J shed 2 bases, with 11 bases lying between them. In DNA, the CDR3 is TGCGCCAGCAGCCCGGACAGCGTCACAGATACGCAGTATTTT. It is translated as CASSPDSVTDTQYF.

This clonotype was counted a few times. J is TRBJ2-1 and V is TRBV5-4, with unresolved D. The CDR3 sequence is 15 residues long. The germline V gene encodes CDR1 SGHNT and CDR2 YYREEE (reference sequence). V was clipped by 4 bases and J by 9 bases, with 20 bases between them. The CDR3 region has the DNA TGTGCCAGCAGCAAGACCGGAGTTGTGGGTAGTGAGCAGTTCTTC. Its protein product is CASSKTGVVGSEQFF.

This clonotype has more than one count but fewer than ten. The chain couples TRBV12-3 or TRBV12-4 to TRBJ1-4; weak D call: TRBD1 (5 bases). The CDR3 has 15 amino acids. Trimming removed 2 bases from V and 8 bases from J, with 15 bases in between. The CDR3 loop is CASSLSGGTGEKLFF. DNA for the CDR3: TGTGCCAGCAGTTTATCCGGCGGGACGGGAGAAAAACTGTTTTTT.

This clonotype has ten or more counts. The J gene is TRBJ2-7, the V gene TRBV12-5; D is ambiguous. This CDR3 contains 14 residues. Germline CDR1 reads LGHNT; CDR2 reads FRNRAP. Trimming took 1 base from V and 3 from J, leaving 10 bases between them. The CDR3 protein is CASGLDLRIYEQYF. As DNA, the CDR3 is TGTGCTAGTGGTTTGGATCTGAGGATCTACGAGCAGTACTTC.

This clonotype has ten or more counts. This chain links TRBV11-3 with TRBJ2-1; 11 bases are a match to TRBD2. The germline CDR1 and CDR2 sequences are SGHNT and YENEEA. CDR3 length equals 19 residues. With 10 bases clipped from V and 2 bases from J, the junction kept 19 bases outside the gene matches. CDR3 in DNA: TGTGCCACTTCGTTCGAGAGCGTAGCGGGGGGGCAACCCTACAATGAGCAGTTCTTC. It codes for CATSFESVAGGQPYNEQFF. Full variable domain (rest looked up from reference TRBV11-3 and TRBJ2-1): EAGVVQSPRYKIIEKKQPVAFWCNPISGHNTLYWYLQNLGQGPELLIRYENEEAVDDSQLPKDRFSAERLKGVDSTLKIQPAELGDSAVYLCATSFESVAGGQPYNEQFFGPGTRLTVL.